A selection of T cell receptor beta chains follows, all from one sample in a study of identical twins. MiXCR, applied by TCRdb to the 5' RACE reads, yields one record per CDR3 protein. In the table there are roughly 570,000 distinct CDR3 sequences, 9.6% of which are singletons. The same sample was also used in a study of yellow fever vaccine responses in identical twins.

Sequenced input: PBMCs. The source of these receptors is a woman between 18 and 29 years old in good health. CDR3s include the opening cysteine and the closing phenylalanine or tryptophan. The D gene is left open where the match is weak. Clone size is shown for a subset of rows, as once, few, many or a class of expanded clone.

>.|few|TRBJ2-7|TRBV28
CASSSYGKGGLSYEQYF
TGTGCCAGCAGTTCGTATGGTAAGGGGGGACTCTCCTACGAGCAGTACTTC
>.|many|TRBJ1-2|TRBV6-2/TRBV6-3
CASSYSQSYGYTF
TGTGCCAGCAGTTACTCGCAGAGCTATGGCTACACCTTC
>TRBD2|once|TRBJ2-7|TRBV30
CACSGRVSYEQYF
TGTGCCTGTAGCGGGAGGGTCTCCTACGAGCAGTACTTC
>.|many|TRBJ2-7|TRBV18
CASSPNGTPLYEQYF
TGTGCCAGCTCACCGAACGGGACCCCCCTCTACGAGCAGTACTTC
>TRBD1|many|TRBJ2-2|TRBV2
CASSTDRAGELFF
TGTGCCAGCAGTACGGACAGGGCCGGGGAGCTGTTTTTT
>.|many|TRBJ2-5|TRBV4-2
CASSQRDIQETQYF
TGTGCCAGCAGCCAGAGGGACATCCAAGAGACCCAGTACTTC
>.|.|TRBJ2-5|TRBV11-3
CASELGGGTEETQYF
TGTGCCAGCGAGTTAGGGGGGGGGACAGAGGAGACCCAGTACTTC
>.|few|TRBJ2-7|TRBV7-2
CASSSRQRQYEQYF
TGTGCCAGCAGCTCCCGGCAACGCCAATACGAGCAGTACTTC
>TRBD1|once|TRBJ2-3|TRBV6-1
CASSKTGGGGDTQYF
TGTGCCAGCAGCAAGACAGGGGGCGGGGGAGATACGCAGTATTTT
>TRBD1|.|TRBJ2-7|TRBV19
CASSADRALTYEQYF
TGTGCCAGTAGTGCGGACAGGGCGCTAACCTACGAGCAGTACTTC
>.|.|TRBJ2-5|TRBV6-2/TRBV6-3
CASSYQLPHSETQYF
TGTGCCAGCAGTTACCAGCTCCCTCATTCAGAGACCCAGTACTTC
>TRBD1|.|TRBJ2-7|TRBV7-7
CASSPSGQGGYEQYF
TGTGCTAGCAGCCCCTCAGGACAGGGTGGCTACGAGCAGTACTTC
>TRBD1|.|TRBJ2-7|TRBV20-1
CSASFTGGYEQYF
TGCAGTGCTAGTTTTACAGGGGGCTACGAGCAGTACTTC
>TRBD1|.|TRBJ2-4|TRBV2
CASSEGAGGGGKNIQYF
TGTGCCAGCAGTGAAGGGGCAGGGGGTGGGGGCAAAAACATTCAGTACTTC
>.|.|TRBJ2-3|TRBV15
CATSTSRAGTDTQYF
TGTGCCACCAGTACGTCCAGGGCAGGCACAGATACGCAGTATTTT